The rows below give T cell receptor beta chains drawn from one sample of a study of cytomegalovirus exposure and HLA in healthy donors. Method: immunoSEQ multiplex PCR; TCRdb's copy keeps in-frame clones and lacks some. This table has 150,000 to 200,000 clones, about 79% appearing once. Sequenced: PBMCs. Every receptor here comes from a woman aged 45-60 years in good health and CMV-seropositive. CDR3s include the opening cysteine and the closing phenylalanine or tryptophan. A D gene is named only where the DNA matches it firmly. For some rows the clone size is stated as once, few or many, or as a class when expanded; others skip it.

v_call	j_call	clone_size	d_call	cdr3_aa	cdr3_nt
TRBV6-5	TRBJ2-7	.	TRBD1	CASSPDRAVFLRQYF	TGTGCCAGCAGTCCTGACAGGGCGGTTTTCTTACGGCAGTACTTC
TRBV12-5	TRBJ2-1	.	.	CASGLGQGGEQFF	TGTGCTAGTGGTTTGGGCCAGGGGGGTGAGCAGTTCTTC
TRBV6-6	TRBJ2-1	.	.	CASSYSLPGFEHEQFF	TGTGCCAGCAGTTACTCGCTCCCCGGTTTCGAGCATGAGCAGTTCTTC
TRBV7-8	TRBJ2-7	once	.	CASSGPGSSYEQYF	TGTGCCAGCAGCGGACCGGGGAGCTCCTACGAGCAGTACTTC
TRBV19	TRBJ2-1	.	.	CASSLDFRGPEQFF	TGTGCCAGTAGTCTCGACTTCAGGGGTCCTGAGCAGTTCTTC
TRBV15	TRBJ1-3	.	.	CATSRDRGSGNTIYF	TGTGCCACCAGCAGAGATCGAGGGTCTGGAAACACCATATATTTT
TRBV19	TRBJ1-1	.	.	CASSIVRSDWGSSTEAFF	TGTGCCAGTAGTATAGTTAGATCGGACTGGGGATCGAGCACTGAAGCTTTCTTT
TRBV10-3	TRBJ2-7	.	.	CAIRGTSPYEQYF	TGTGCCATCAGGGGGACATCACCCTACGAGCAGTACTTC
TRBV10-3	TRBJ2-1	.	TRBD1	CAISKGGQGEFAEQFF	TGTGCCATCAGCAAAGGCGGACAGGGGGAGTTTGCTGAGCAGTTCTTC
TRBV2	TRBJ1-1	few	TRBD1	CASAAGQGGAFF	TGTGCCAGTGCCGCCGGACAGGGAGGGGCTTTCTTT
TRBV18	TRBJ1-6	.	.	CASSPPIQDRRFNSPLHF	TGTGCCAGCTCACCACCGATTCAGGACAGAAGATTTAATTCACCCCTCCACTTT
TRBV6-5	TRBJ1-4	.	TRBD1	CASSATGGREKLFF	TGTGCCAGCAGTGCGACAGGGGGCCGTGAAAAACTGTTTTTT
TRBV6-1	TRBJ2-7	.	TRBD2	CASSEMLTGGSYEQYF	TGTGCCAGCAGTGAAATGTTAACGGGGGGGTCCTACGAGCAGTACTTC
TRBV5-6	TRBJ1-1	.	.	CASSFEARGVF	TGTGCCAGCAGCTTTGAGGCCAGGGGAGTCTTT
TRBV7-9	TRBJ2-7	.	.	CSSSLDTLEQYF	TGTTCCAGCAGCTTGGACACTTTGGAGCAGTACTTC
TRBV2	TRBJ2-7	.	TRBD1	CASSERGQGYTYEQYF	TGTGCCAGCAGTGAACGCGGACAGGGCTATACCTACGAGCAGTACTTC
TRBV28	TRBJ1-2	.	.	CASSPPSGHLGYGYTF	TGTGCCAGCAGTCCCCCTTCGGGACACCTTGGCTATGGCTACACCTTC
TRBV28	TRBJ2-1	.	.	CASSFSDRNEQFF	TGTGCCAGCAGTTTTTCAGACAGAAATGAGCAGTTCTTC
TRBV5-4	TRBJ2-1	.	TRBD2	CASSLEAGGTYNEQFF	TGTGCCAGCAGCTTGGAAGCGGGAGGGACCTACAATGAGCAGTTCTTC
TRBV5-4	TRBJ2-1	.	.	CASSFSGYEQFF	TGTGCCAGCAGTTTTTCAGGGTACGAGCAGTTCTTC
TRBV29-1	TRBJ2-1	.	TRBD2	CSVGLRLAGRDEQFF	TGCAGCGTTGGCCTTCGTCTAGCGGGTCGAGATGAGCAGTTCTTC
TRBV11-2	TRBJ1-1	.	TRBD1	CASSSKTGQGVNTEAFF	TGTGCCAGCAGCTCTAAAACGGGACAGGGGGTGAACACTGAAGCTTTCTTT
TRBV10-3	TRBJ2-3	.	TRBD1	CAISGGTGTDTQYF	TGTGCCATCAGTGGAGGGACAGGGACAGATACGCAGTATTTT
TRBV15	TRBJ2-2	.	TRBD2	CATSSPGLGAGELFF	TGTGCCACCAGCAGCCCGGGACTAGGTGCCGGGGAGCTGTTTTTT
TRBV7-2	TRBJ2-2	.	TRBD2	CASSLMGTSNTGELFF	TGTGCCAGCAGCTTAATGGGGACTAGCAACACCGGGGAGCTGTTTTTT
TRBV7-2	TRBJ2-4	once	.	CASSLEGVRSIQYF	TGTGCCAGCAGCTTAGAAGGGGTAAGAAGCATTCAGTACTTC
TRBV28	TRBJ2-5	once	TRBD1	CASTDRGRGSLETQYF	TGTGCCAGCACCGACAGGGGGCGCGGGAGCCTAGAGACCCAGTACTTC
TRBV13	TRBJ2-1	.	.	CASRVRVRYNEQFF	TGTGCCAGCCGAGTACGGGTGAGGTACAATGAGCAGTTCTTC
TRBV27	TRBJ2-5	.	TRBD2	CASSLYLAGDPETQYF	TGTGCCAGCAGTTTATATCTAGCGGGAGACCCAGAGACCCAGTACTTC
TRBV27	TRBJ1-5	.	.	CASSPGQDNQPQHF	TGTGCCAGCAGTCCGGGACAAGACAATCAGCCCCAGCATTTT
TRBV4-3	TRBJ1-4	few	.	CASSRRQARNEKLFF	TGCGCCAGCAGTCGACGACAGGCCCGGAATGAAAAACTGTTTTTT
TRBV4-1	TRBJ2-7	once	TRBD1	CASSQEIIAGGFYEQYF	TGCGCCAGCAGCCAAGAGATCATAGCAGGGGGCTTCTACGAGCAGTACTTC
TRBV28	TRBJ1-1	.	TRBD1	CASSLGTGGNTEAFF	TGTGCCAGCAGTCTTGGGACAGGGGGAAACACTGAAGCTTTCTTT
TRBV9	TRBJ2-3	.	.	CASSPRTGFTDTQYF	TGTGCCAGCAGCCCGAGAACAGGGTTCACAGATACGCAGTATTTT
TRBV29-1	TRBJ1-2	few	TRBD1	CSVGRGQGLSGYTF	TGCAGCGTTGGTCGAGGACAGGGGTTATCTGGCTACACCTTC
TRBV9	TRBJ2-1	.	TRBD1	CASSPSDRAYNEQFF	TGTGCCAGCAGCCCGAGCGACAGGGCTTACAATGAGCAGTTCTTC
TRBV4-1	TRBJ2-1	.	TRBD2	CASSQEGLAGGPYNEQFF	TGCGCCAGCAGCCAAGAGGGACTAGCGGGAGGTCCCTACAATGAGCAGTTCTTC
TRBV2	TRBJ2-2	.	.	CASSGLSYGTGELFF	TGTGCCAGCAGTGGCTTGTCCTACGGGACCGGGGAGCTGTTTTTT
TRBV27	TRBJ2-1	.	TRBD2	CASSSQAGEQFF	TGTGCCAGCAGCTCCCAAGCGGGGGAGCAGTTCTTC
TRBV7-7	TRBJ2-5	.	.	CASSLAGDETQYF	TGTGCTAGCAGCTTAGCAGGGGATGAGACCCAGTACTTC
TRBV9	TRBJ1-1	.	.	CASSKGVVDTEAFF	TGTGCCAGCAGCAAAGGGGTGGTGGACACTGAAGCTTTCTTT
TRBV6-5	TRBJ2-1	once	TRBD1	CASRPDRVPYNEQFF	TGTGCCAGCAGGCCCGACAGGGTTCCATACAATGAGCAGTTCTTC